One sample yielded the 28 T cell receptor beta chains listed below, sequenced in a study of cytomegalovirus exposure and HLA in healthy donors. The PCR ran on 60 Vbeta and 13 Jbeta primers. Sequencing used immunoSEQ multiplex PCR; TCRdb keeps in-frame clones, though not all of them. The data hold fewer than 110,000 clones, with around 67% observed a single time. Sequenced: PBMCs. Source of these receptors: a woman aged 50 to 65 in good health and CMV-seronegative.

This clone was picked up a small number of times. V usage is TRBV28 and J usage is TRBJ1-2; weak D call: TRBD1 (5 bases). With 4 bases removed from V and 13 bases from J, the gap between germline ends came to 22 bases. In germline, CDR1 is MDHEN, CDR2 SYDVKM. This CDR3 spans 14 amino acids. The CDR3: CASSSPGAKLGSTF. The CDR3 region has the DNA TGTGCCAGCAGTTCCCCTGGGGCGAAGTTAGGTAGCACCTTC.

The chain couples TRBV29-1 to TRBJ1-5; tentative D call: TRBD1 (6 bases). Germline assignment: CDR1 SQVTM and CDR2 ANQGSEA. The CDR3 runs 14 residues. Trimming pared 5 bases from V and 3 bases from J, leaving 14 bases between. The CDR3 sequence is CSVQIQGSNQPQHF. CDR3 DNA sequence: TGCAGCGTTCAGATACAGGGCTCCAATCAGCCCCAGCATTTT.

The chain carries TRBV7-9 and TRBJ2-1, with 11 nucleotides matching TRBD2. Germline assignment: CDR1 SEHNR and CDR2 FQNEAQ (reference sequence). V shed 5 bases and J 5 bases; nucleotides not matched to a gene: 5. This CDR3 spans 15 amino acids. The CDR3 protein is CASSTTSGKHNEQFF. CDR3 DNA sequence: TGTGCCAGCAGCACGACTAGCGGGAAACACAATGAGCAGTTCTTC.

This clone was counted between two and nine times. V usage is TRBV14 and J usage is TRBJ1-2, with D tentatively TRBD1 (6 bases). The CDR3 sequence is 13 residues long. The ends were cut back, 4 bases at V and 4 bases at J, with 10 bases in the middle. Per germline, CDR1 SGHDN and CDR2 FVKESK. The CDR3 sequence is CASSPGVSYGYTF. Written as DNA, the CDR3 is TGTGCCAGCAGCCCAGGGGTATCCTATGGCTACACCTTC.

The rearrangement links TRBV13 to TRBJ2-3, with 8 bases matching TRBD2. The germline V gene has CDR1 PRHDT and CDR2 FYEKMQ (reference sequence). J lost 1 base, V lost 3 bases, and 15 bases had no gene match. This CDR3 has 19 residues. This CDR3 reads CASSFLVAGSSEGTDTQYF. Here the CDR3 DNA reads TGTGCCAGCAGCTTTTTGGTAGCGGGGAGCTCGGAGGGCACAGATACGCAGTATTTT.

The chain links TRBV29-1 to TRBJ1-6; TRBD1 matches 7 bases. The CDR3 spans 23 residues. V lost 3 bases, J lost 0 bases, and 26 bases stayed unmatched. Germline V gene sequence: CDR1 SQVTM, CDR2 ANQGSEA. CDR3 region: CSVEPTGDLWHPKPSSYNSPLHF. CDR3 nucleotides: TGCAGCGTTGAGCCAACAGGGGACCTTTGGCACCCAAAACCTAGCTCCTATAATTCACCCCTCCACTTT.

The rearrangement joins TRBV5-1 to TRBJ2-3; D call uncertain. The germline CDR1 and CDR2 sequences are SGHRS and YFSETQ. Trimming removed 1 base from V and 0 bases from J, with 6 bases in between. CDR3 length: 14 amino acids. CDR3 sequence reads: CASSLSRSTDTQYF. CDR3 in DNA: TGCGCCAGCAGCTTGTCCAGAAGCACAGATACGCAGTATTTT. The full variable domain, with the rest looked up from reference TRBV5-1 and TRBJ2-3, is KAGVTQTPRYLIKTRGQQVTLSCSPISGHRSVSWYQQTPGQGLQFLFEYFSETQRNKGNFPGRFSGRQFSNSRSEMNVSTLELGDSALYLCASSLSRSTDTQYFGPGTRLTVL.

The chain employs TRBV5-8 and TRBJ1-2, with D maybe TRBD1 (6 bases). From germline, CDR1 is SGHTS and CDR2 YDEGEE. The CDR3 is 14 residues long. With 5 bases removed from V and 0 bases from J, the gap between germline ends came to 11 bases. As DNA, the CDR3 is TGTGCCAGCAGTTCAGGACAGTCTAACTATGGCTACACCTTC. Its translation: CASSSGQSNYGYTF.

This clone was detected only a few times. The rearrangement uses TRBV7-8 and TRBJ1-2, with 7 bases identical to TRBD1. Germline V gene data show CDR1 as SGHVS and CDR2 as FQNEAQ. V gave up 5 bases and J gave up 4 bases; unmatched junction bases: 10. The CDR3 consists of 15 residues. The CDR3: CASSRGIGGGYGYTF. The CDR3 DNA sequence: TGTGCCAGCAGCCGAGGCATAGGGGGCGGCTATGGCTACACCTTC.

The rearrangement joins TRBV11-3 to TRBJ2-5; D call uncertain. The last part of the DNA fits TRBJ2-7 better; the J call may be wrong. The CDR3 covers 14 residues. Germline V gene lookup returns CDR1 SGHNT and CDR2 YENEEA. The CDR3 here is CASSFGVSPYEQYF. CDR3 nucleotides: TGTGCCAGCAGCTTCGGTGTAAGCCCCTACGAGCAGTACTTC.

The CDR3 is CASSLKRQGVNSNQPQHF. The DNA for the CDR3 is TGTGCCAGCAGCTTAAAGCGGCAGGGGGTGAACAGCAATCAGCCCCAGCATTTT. The chain uses TRBV7-8 and TRBJ1-5, with 7 bases identical to TRBD1. The CDR3 covers 18 residues. Germline V CDR1 and CDR2: SGHVS, FQNEAQ. J was trimmed by 1 base and V by 2 bases; bases with no gene match: 11.

The gene calls are TRBV6-6 and TRBJ1-1; the D is unclear. V gave up 3 bases and J gave up 1 base, with 6 bases separating them. CDR1 is MNHNY and CDR2 is SVGAGI in the germline V gene (reference sequence). The CDR3 has 13 residues. In DNA form, the CDR3 reads TGTGCCAGCAGTTATGAGGGGAACACTGAAGCTTTCTTT. It encodes CASSYEGNTEAFF.

The genes are TRBV29-1 and TRBJ2-7; the match to TRBD1 covers 10 bases. Losses at the gene ends were 6 bases for V and 6 bases for J; bases not matched to a gene: 5. There are 12 residues in the CDR3. Germline V gives CDR1 SQVTM, CDR2 ANQGSEA. CDR3 amino acids: CSVRQGAIEQYF. In DNA, the CDR3 is TGCAGCGTCCGACAGGGGGCAATCGAGCAGTACTTC.

V is TRBV11-3 and J is TRBJ2-5, with 9 bases matching TRBD2. Looked up from germline, CDR1 is SGHNT and CDR2 is YENEEA. V was pared by 3 bases and J by 5 bases, with 16 bases of the junction left unmatched. This CDR3 is 18 amino acids long. CDR3 amino acids: CASSLGAPVAGVGETQYF. CDR3 DNA: TGTGCCAGCAGCTTGGGGGCCCCAGTAGCGGGAGTTGGGGAGACCCAGTACTTC.

CDR3 nucleotides: TGTGCCAGTAGTGAAACGCCGGGACAGTTTATCGACGAGCAGTACTTC. This codes for CASSETPGQFIDEQYF. The chain is built from TRBV19 and TRBJ2-7; 7 nucleotides line up with TRBD1. CDR3 length equals 16 residues. The germline CDR1 and CDR2 sequences are LNHDA and SQIVND (reference sequence). After removal of 5 bases from V and 5 bases from J, the junction contained 15 bases not matched to a gene.

This clone was seen a handful of times. V is TRBV11-2 and J is TRBJ2-5; 12 bases align to TRBD2. Germline V CDR1 and CDR2: SGHAT, FQNNGV. The CDR3 spans 16 residues. Trimming removed 2 bases from V and 4 bases from J; junction bases left unmatched: 5. The DNA of the CDR3 is TGTGCCAGCAGCTTATACCTAGCGGGGGGGCGAGAGACCCAGTACTTC. It codes for CASSLYLAGGRETQYF. Full variable domain (remainder filled in from reference TRBV11-2 and TRBJ2-5): EAGVAQSPRYKIIEKRQSVAFWCNPISGHATLYWYQQILGQGPKLLIQFQNNGVVDDSQLPKDRFSAERLKGVDSTLKIQPAKLEDSAVYLCASSLYLAGGRETQYFGPGTRLLVL.

The V and J genes are TRBV10-3 and TRBJ2-7, with 7 bases lining up with TRBD1. V dropped 10 bases and J dropped 2; count of bases not matched to a gene: 5. This CDR3 is 12 amino acids long. CDR1 and CDR2 from the germline V gene are ENHRY and SYGVKD. The CDR3 is CATQGSAYEQYF. The CDR3 DNA reads as TGTGCCACACAGGGGTCCGCCTACGAGCAGTACTTC.

This clone appeared a few times. The genes are TRBV14 and TRBJ1-4; a weak D match, TRBD1 (6 bases). V was clipped by 4 bases and J by 10 bases, with 13 bases between them. The CDR3 has 13 amino acids. Germline V gene sequence: CDR1 SGHDN, CDR2 FVKESK. The CDR3 protein is CASSLQGLTKLFF. The CDR3, as DNA: TGTGCCAGCAGCCTTCAGGGGCTAACAAAACTGTTTTTT. The full variable domain, its missing parts supplied by reference TRBV14 and TRBJ1-4, is EAGVTQFPSHSVIEKGQTVTLRCDPISGHDNLYWYRRVMGKEIKFLLHFVKESKQDESGMPNNRFLAERTGGTYSTLKVQPAELEDSGVYFCASSLQGLTKLFFGSGTQLSVL.

The V and J genes are TRBV7-9 and TRBJ2-1; D may be TRBD1 (6 bases). This CDR3 contains 13 residues. CDR1 is SEHNR and CDR2 is FQNEAQ in the germline V gene (reference sequence). Trimming shortened V by 4 bases and J by 5 bases, and 9 bases separated the two germline ends. CDR3 residues: CASSSRGDNEQFF. The CDR3 DNA follows: TGTGCCAGCAGCTCCAGGGGTGACAATGAGCAGTTCTTC.

The CDR3 bases are TGTGCCAGCAGCCAGGAGACTAGCGGGAGTAGCTACGAGCAGTACTTC. Translated, it gives CASSQETSGSSYEQYF. V usage is TRBV4-2 and J usage is TRBJ2-5; the match to TRBD2 covers 12 bases. The DNA end is a closer match to TRBJ2-7, so the J assignment may be wrong. From germline, CDR1 is LGHNA and CDR2 YNFKEQ. The CDR3 is 16 residues long.

In regard to this clone: Its ends do not fully match the called genes, so a read error is possible. V is TRBV11-3 and J is TRBJ1-4; the D is unclear. The germline V gene has CDR1 SGHNT and CDR2 YENEEA. The CDR3 totals 15 residues. The CDR3 loop reads CASSLLGTTNEKLFF. Written as DNA, the CDR3 is TGTGCCAGCAGCTTACTGGGTACAACTAATGAAAAGCTGTTTTTT.

The rearrangement links TRBV10-3 to TRBJ2-7, with TRBD1 matching 9 bases. V lost 6 bases, J lost 2 bases, and 5 bases stayed unmatched. Per the germline V gene, CDR1 is ENHRY and CDR2 is SYGVKD. The CDR3 length is 14 residues. The CDR3 protein is CAISTGGPTYEQYF. In nucleotides, the CDR3 is TGTGCCATCAGCACAGGGGGCCCTACCTACGAGCAGTACTTC.

There are a few counts of this clone. The V call is TRBV18, the J call TRBJ1-2; D gene uncertain. The CDR3 runs 14 residues. From germline, CDR1 is KGHSH and CDR2 LQKENI. The V end lost 2 bases, the J end lost 8 bases, and 15 bases lay between the germline ends. As DNA, the CDR3 is TGTGCCAGCTCACCAGGTGTAGGGAGGGAAGGCTACACCTTC. Translating gives CASSPGVGREGYTF.

The chain recombines TRBV7-8 with TRBJ1-3; 7 bases agree with TRBD1. The CDR3 sequence is 15 residues long. Trimming cost V 5 bases and J 9 bases; bases outside gene matches: 13. Germline loops: CDR1 SGHVS, CDR2 FQNEAQ. This CDR3 reads CASSLYEQGKGTIYF. For the CDR3, the DNA is TGTGCCAGCAGCCTCTACGAACAGGGGAAAGGCACCATATATTTT.

This rearrangement joins TRBV14 to TRBJ2-1, with 14 bases that match TRBD2. Unmatched junction bases numbered 19, after V lost 5 bases and J lost 1 base. CDR1 and CDR2 from the germline V gene are SGHDN and FVKESK. The CDR3 loop spans 22 amino acids. CDR3 residues: CASSSAGLAGERGRWSYNEQFF. The CDR3, as DNA: TGTGCCAGCAGCTCAGCGGGACTAGCGGGAGAAAGGGGCCGTTGGTCCTACAATGAGCAGTTCTTC.

This chain links TRBV7-6 with TRBJ2-1, with D unclear. Per germline, CDR1 SGHVS and CDR2 FNYEAQ. V shed 1 base and J shed 12 bases, with 10 bases lying between them. CDR3 length equals 12 residues. The CDR3 reads CASSLGQPRQFF. The CDR3 DNA reads as TGTGCCAGCAGCTTAGGACAACCCAGGCAGTTCTTC.

This clone has only one observation. The sample contains more than one DNA sequence encoding this CDR3. This chain connects TRBV7-9 to TRBJ1-4; TRBD1 matches 9 bases. The CDR3 covers 15 residues. Trimming cost V 4 bases and J 8 bases; bases outside gene matches: 8. Germline CDR1 SEHNR, CDR2 FQNEAQ (reference sequence). DNA for the CDR3: TGTGCCAGCAGCTCCGGACAGGGGAGAAACGAAAAACTGTTTTTT. Amino acids: CASSSGQGRNEKLFF. Combining the CDR3 with reference TRBV7-9 and TRBJ1-4 gives the whole variable domain DTGVSQNPRHKITKRGQNVTFRCDPISEHNRLYWYRQTLGQGPEFLTYFQNEAQLEKSRLLSDRFSAERPKGSFSTLEIQRTEQGDSAMYLCASSSGQGRNEKLFFGSGTQLSVL.

The chain recombines TRBV27 with TRBJ2-7, with 14 bases aligning to TRBD2. Germline-derived CDR1 and CDR2 are MNHEY and SMNVEV (reference sequence). V gave up 11 bases and J gave up 2 bases; unmatched junction bases: 5. This CDR3 is 14 amino acids long. CDR3 protein: CASRLAGGPYEQYF. The DNA for the CDR3 is TGTGCCTCACGACTAGCGGGAGGGCCCTACGAGCAGTACTTC.